This passage covers 10 T cell receptor beta chains from one sample sequenced in a study of tumor-infiltrating lymphocytes in primary liver carcinoma. The tissue used was unsorted bulk material of 20-30 mg. RNA and DNA were co-extracted from it with the AllPrep DNA/RNA mini kit. Priming with a constant-region primer yielded TCR beta cDNA from approximately 500 ng total RNA. Three rounds of nested multiplex PCR with slightly modified ARM-PCR produced TCR beta libraries. Forward primers for TRBV1-TRBV30 and a C-beta reverse primer served the first two PCR rounds, at around 9 cycles each. One entry per CDR3 protein, called by TCRdb with MiXCR from the multiplex PCR reads. The sample contains some 120,000 distinct CDR3 sequences, about 59% of which appear only once. Source material: liver tumor tissue from sampling region 1. As for subset: tumor region T1, superior pole. The source is a woman aged 55-75 years with primary liver carcinoma and hepatitis B virus infection.

This clonotype was counted a single time. A read error is likely, as this CDR3 ends without the conserved phenylalanine or tryptophan. The rearrangement joins TRBV12-3 or TRBV12-4 to TRBJ2-3; 7 bases are a match to TRBD2. CDR3 length equals 15 residues. The CDR3 DNA reads as TGTGTCAGTAGTTCTGGGGGACTAACCACAGATACGCAGTATTAT. Translating gives CVSSSGGLTTDTQYY.

Comment on this clonotype: Relative to the germline gene, one junction end is altered; a read error may explain this. This rearrangement joins TRBV5-4 to TRBJ2-7, with 8 positions matching TRBD2. CDR3 length: 14 amino acids. CDR1 and CDR2 (germline): SGHNT, YYREEE (reference sequence). The CDR3 region has the DNA TGTACCAGCTGCTTGGGTCTAGCGGGCTACGAGCAGTACTTC. Its protein product is CTSCLGLAGYEQYF.

This clonotype was counted at least ten times. The gene calls are TRBV28 and TRBJ1-2; D is perhaps TRBD1 (6 bases). The germline CDR1 and CDR2 sequences are MDHEN and SYDVKM. The CDR3 has 14 amino acids. V lost 3 bases and J lost 4, with 12 bases in between. The CDR3 coding sequence is TGTGCCAGCAGTTTTGGGCAGGGGTTCTATGGCTACACCTTC. Its protein product is CASSFGQGFYGYTF.

The V call is TRBV28, the J call TRBJ1-2; D ambiguous. The CDR3 loop spans 14 amino acids. Germline CDR1 MDHEN, CDR2 SYDVKM. The V gene lost 3 bases and the J gene lost 4 bases, with 12 bases spanning the gap. The CDR3 protein is CASSLDPKGYGYTF. The CDR3 DNA reads TGTGCCAGCAGTTTGGATCCAAAGGGCTATGGCTACACCTTC.

This clonotype was counted at least ten times. The V call is TRBV5-1, the J call TRBJ1-1, with D tentatively TRBD1 (6 bases). The CDR3 has 15 amino acids. CDR1 is SGHRS and CDR2 is YFSETQ in the germline V gene. V was shortened by 3 bases and J by 1 base, with 13 bases between the two germline ends. The DNA of the CDR3 is TGCGCCAGCAGCTGGAGGGGGGGTTCGAACACTGAAGCTTTCTTT. It encodes CASSWRGGSNTEAFF.

This clonotype was detected many times. V is TRBV6-2 or TRBV6-3 and J is TRBJ1-4; D gene unclear. The germline V gene has CDR1 MNHEY and CDR2 SVGEGT. The CDR3 has 14 amino acids. The V end lost 7 bases, the J end lost 5 bases, and 14 bases lay between the germline ends. CDR3 region: CASTTGRENEKLFF. CDR3 DNA sequence: TGTGCCAGCACCACCGGGCGTGAGAATGAAAAACTGTTTTTT.

Points on this clonotype: An end of the junction differs from the germline gene, which may be a read error. The chain employs TRBV11-2 and TRBJ2-1; 9 bases map to TRBD2. This CDR3 is built from 17 residues. Germline V CDR1 and CDR2: SGHAT, FQNNGV. The CDR3 DNA reads as TGCGCCAGCAGCAGGAGAGTTGCGGGAGGGCCGGGGGATGAGCAGTTCTTC. Residues: CASSRRVAGGPGDEQFF.

In its sample, this clonotype was seen a few times. At one end the junction does not follow the germline gene, possibly because of a read error. The CDR3 nucleotides are TGTGCCAGCAGCTTGAGGCCGGGAGAAAGAGAGACCCAGTACTTC. Translated, it gives CASSLRPGERETQYF. The chain employs TRBV5-1 and TRBJ2-5, with D perhaps TRBD2 (6 bases). The germline CDR1 and CDR2 sequences are SGHRS and YFSETQ. The CDR3 consists of 15 residues.

As for this clonotype: One base away lies a much larger clone, so this may be a sequencing read error. The rearrangement uses TRBV10-3 and TRBJ2-5; 7 bases fit TRBD1. With V trimmed by 5 bases and J by 6 bases, 3 bases remained unmatched. CDR1 is ENHRY, CDR2 SYGVKD, per germline. CDR3 length equals 12 residues. The CDR3 sequence is CAISSTGKTQYF. The CDR3 coding sequence is TGTGCCATCAGTTCGACAGGGAAGACCCAGTACTTC.

A remark on this clonotype: A junction boundary mismatches the germline segment, possibly from a read error. V usage is TRBV5-1 and J usage is TRBJ1-1, with unresolved D. In germline, CDR1 is SGHRS, CDR2 YFSETQ. This CDR3 is 13 amino acids long. The CDR3 here is CATSRGDDTVAFF. The CDR3 DNA reads as TGCGCCACCTCCCGCGGTGACGACACTGTAGCTTTCTTT.